Each of the 2 T cell receptor beta chains below was sequenced from the same sample in a study of T cells in localized non-small cell lung cancer (dated by TCRdb to the early 2020s). Library preparation was by the immunoSEQ multiplex PCR assay. Not all clones reach the TCRdb copy of this immuneACCESS table, which keeps in-frame sequences only. Checked studies attribute under half of the gap to unresolved V genes and leave the rest unexplained. The sample table shows tens of thousands of clones, and over 80% are seen once. The ten largest clonotypes hold roughly 14% of the sample. The sample here was peripheral blood, taken before any cancer treatment. The source of these receptors is a man aged 35-75 years with stage I squamous cell lung carcinoma.

The rearrangement links TRBV28 to TRBJ1-5, with D possibly TRBD1 on 5 matching bases. Trimming pared 8 bases from V and 8 bases from J, leaving 19 bases between. CDR3 length: 14 amino acids. In germline, CDR1 is MDHEN, CDR2 SYDVKM. The CDR3 reads CASETTGGGKPQHF. The CDR3 DNA reads TGTGCCAGCGAGACTACGGGGGGAGGTAAGCCCCAGCATTTT.

This clone was seen just once. The J gene is TRBJ1-2, the V gene TRBV18; 11 bases agree with TRBD1. Germline V gene data show CDR1 as KGHSH and CDR2 as LQKENI. Trimming took 3 bases from V and 3 from J; bases not matched to a gene: 9. The CDR3 runs 17 residues. The CDR3 loop reads CASSPQDRGRRYYGYTF. CDR3 DNA: TGTGCCAGCTCACCCCAGGACAGGGGGCGTCGATACTATGGCTACACCTTC.